The present entry profiles one T cell receptor beta chain with its context. The CDR3 sequence is 11 residues long. Germline CDR1 MGHDK, CDR2 SYGVNS. The V end lost 5 bases, the J end lost 6 bases, and 7 bases lay between the germline ends. TCRdb redid the calling of the reads with MiXCR, one entry per CDR3 protein. The table has hundreds of thousands of distinct CDR3 sequences, over 20% seen once. These data originate in a study of T cell repertoires in cytomegalovirus infection. As for the study in general: Indications came from public TCR beta signatures; they pointed to CMV infection and to a matching HLA type.

Sequenced input: CD8+ T cells from PBMCs. V usage is TRBV25-1 and J usage is TRBJ1-1, with D unresolved. The sequence derives from a human donor in good health (CMV status not recorded). Some clones in this sample may be carry-over from other donors' samples. This CDR3 reads CASSWGAEAFF. Written as DNA, the CDR3 is TGTGCCAGCAGTTGGGGTGCTGAAGCTTTCTTT.